This T cell receptor beta chain is from a study of cytomegalovirus exposure and HLA in healthy donors. The CDR3 consists of 15 residues. V lost 8 bases, J lost 3 bases, and 5 bases stayed unmatched. Germline CDR1 MGHDK, CDR2 SYGVNS. 13 Jbeta primers and 60 Vbeta primers were used for the PCR. The method was immunoSEQ multiplex PCR; TCRdb's version includes in-frame clones alone and lacks a portion of them. The data hold some 190,000 clones, with 65% to 85% observed a single time. This clone was seen only a few times. The gene calls are TRBV25-1 and TRBJ2-1; 12 bases agree with TRBD2. Sequences were obtained from PBMCs. This receptor was identified in a girl aged 5-17 years in good health and CMV-seropositive. The CDR3 DNA reads as TGTGCCAGCCGCCTGACTAGCGGGAGCTACAATGAGCAGTTCTTC. Its translation: CASRLTSGSYNEQFF.